This T cell receptor beta chain was obtained from a study of T cell changes during pregnancy in multiple sclerosis. TCRdb's copy holds only in-frame clones and misses some; the assay was immunoSEQ multiplex PCR. The table shows more than 100,000 clones, with roughly 92% occurring only once. V was pared by 6 bases and J by 4 bases, with 18 bases between. Per the germline V gene, CDR1 is SNHLY and CDR2 is FYNNEI. The CDR3 covers 15 residues. The clonotype originates from a female donor with multiple sclerosis, enrolled in a pregnancy study. The input for sequencing was peripheral blood, taken after pregnancy. The chain combines TRBV2 with TRBJ1-1; D possibly corresponds to TRBD1 (6 bases). CDR3 in amino acids: CASRGEAGRGTEAFF. Here the CDR3 DNA reads TGTGCCAGCAGGGGGGAAGCTGGCAGGGGCACTGAAGCTTTCTTT.